The T cell receptor (beta chain) under discussion was sequenced for a study of regulatory T cells in long-lasting Graves disease. As for time point: persistent/refractory GD, antithyroid drugs over 5 years with positive TRAb. PBMCs provided the RNA from which the TCR library was made. The CDR3 is made up of 16 amino acids. The germline V gene has CDR1 MNHEY and CDR2 SMNVEV (reference sequence). With 3 bases removed from V and 3 bases from J, the gap between germline ends came to 17 bases. Both iRepertoire HTBI primers and Arm-PCR of CDR3 regions were used to build the TCR beta libraries. TCRdb re-called the multiplex PCR reads through MiXCR, storing one row per CDR3 protein. The repertoire holds approximately 470,000 distinct CDR3 sequences, under 25% seen once, with 7% to 10% in the top ten.

This sequence was found in a female donor with Graves disease. The rearrangement uses TRBV27 and TRBJ1-2; possibly TRBD1 for D (5 bases). The sample consisted of peripheral blood mononuclear cells (PBMCs), taken when the disease was refractory, from a patient treated with antithyroid drugs. This CDR3 reads CASSLSSYGTDYGYTF. The CDR3 DNA follows: TGTGCCAGCAGTTTGTCGAGCTACGGGACCGACTATGGCTACACCTTC.